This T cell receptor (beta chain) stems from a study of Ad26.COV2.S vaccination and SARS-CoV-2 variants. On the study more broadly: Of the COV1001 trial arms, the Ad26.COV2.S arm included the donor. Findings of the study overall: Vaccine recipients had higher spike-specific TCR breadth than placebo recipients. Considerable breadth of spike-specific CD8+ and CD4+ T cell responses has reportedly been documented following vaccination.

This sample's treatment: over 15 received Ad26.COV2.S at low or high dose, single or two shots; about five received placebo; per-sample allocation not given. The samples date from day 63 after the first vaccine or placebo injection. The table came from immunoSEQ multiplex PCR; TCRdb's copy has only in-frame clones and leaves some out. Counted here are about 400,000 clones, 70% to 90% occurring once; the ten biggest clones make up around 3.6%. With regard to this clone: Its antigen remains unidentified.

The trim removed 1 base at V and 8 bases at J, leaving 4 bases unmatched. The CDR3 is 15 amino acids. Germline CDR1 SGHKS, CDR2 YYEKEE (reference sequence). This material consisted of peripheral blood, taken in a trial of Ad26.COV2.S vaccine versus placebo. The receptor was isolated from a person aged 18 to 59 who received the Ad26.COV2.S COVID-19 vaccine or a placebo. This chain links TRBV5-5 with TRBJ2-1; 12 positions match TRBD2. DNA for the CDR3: TGTGCCAGCAGCTTGACTAGCGGGGGGTGGGATGAGCAGTTCTTC. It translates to CASSLTSGGWDEQFF.